This TCR beta chain was sequenced in a study of OX40 agonist ivuxolimab in advanced cancers. Sequenced by immunoSEQ multiplex PCR; TCRdb stores in-frame clones only, minus some. The repertoire has 96,000 or so clones, around 80% of them found once; the top ten carry roughly 5.2%. The CDR3 totals 13 residues. In germline, CDR1 is SNHLY, CDR2 FYNNEI. Trimming took off 4 bases at V and 9 bases at J, with 13 bases between the two ends. V and J are TRBV2 and TRBJ1-5, with no clear D. This TCR was sampled from an adult with an advanced solid tumor such as melanoma, head and neck, liver or kidney cancer. The sequencing here drew on CD4+ or CD8+ T cells sorted from blood, taken in a trial of the OX40 agonist ivuxolimab. The CDR3 spells CASSVADLAPQHF. The CDR3, as DNA: TGTGCCAGCAGTGTGGCGGACCTTGCGCCCCAGCATTTT.